The T cell receptor beta chain under discussion was sequenced for a study of blood T cell repertoires in COVID-19. The wider study: Acute and convalescent COVID-19 samples came from the United States, Italy and Spain.

V lost 6 bases and J lost 2, with 18 bases in between. Germline V CDR1 and CDR2: SQVTM, ANQGSEA. This CDR3 is built from 15 residues. Per the study methods: Estimation of nucleated cell counts relied on the amplification of reference gene primers. TCRdb keeps only in-frame clones here, not all; method: immunoSEQ multiplex PCR. The D gene and trimming were derived from the DNA, and the V and J assignments and clone size from that table. This sample has about 39,000 clones, with more than 70% found just once. This TCR was recovered from a man between 60 and 70 years old with acute or convalescent COVID-19. The genes are TRBV29-1 and TRBJ2-3; a weak D match, TRBD2 (5 bases). Sequencing was performed on peripheral blood. The CDR3 DNA sequence: TGCAGCGTCCCGGGGTCGACGGTGACCACAGATACGCAGTATTTT. This sequence encodes CSVPGSTVTTDTQYF.